A single sample gave rise to the 24 T cell receptor beta chains below, sequenced in a study of blood T cell repertoires in COVID-19. The table came from immunoSEQ multiplex PCR; TCRdb's copy has only in-frame clones and leaves some out. The sample has under 350,000 clones, under 90% seen once. Source material: PBMCs or T cells enriched from blood (not recorded which). The receptors stem from a woman aged 40 to 50 who had recovered from COVID-19.

V is TRBV7-3 and J is TRBJ2-1; the match to TRBD2 covers 10 bases. CDR1 is SGHTA, CDR2 FQGTGA, per germline. This CDR3 region has 20 residues. The V and J ends lost 5 bases and 0 bases, in that order; junction bases with no gene match: 16. This chain's CDR3 is CASSTSGRTSGYFSYNEQFF. The CDR3 DNA is TGTGCCAGCAGCACAAGTGGCCGGACTAGCGGATACTTCTCCTACAATGAGCAGTTCTTC. Full variable domain (missing parts from reference TRBV7-3 and TRBJ2-1): GAGVSQTPSNKVTEKGKYVELRCDPISGHTALYWYRQSLGQGPEFLIYFQGTGAADDSGLPNDRFFAVRPEGSVSTLKIQRTERGDSAVYLCASSTSGRTSGYFSYNEQFFGPGTRLTVL.

The V call is TRBV27, the J call TRBJ1-2; 12 bases align to TRBD1. Germline V gene lookup returns CDR1 MNHEY and CDR2 SMNVEV (reference sequence). CDR3 length: 14 amino acids. With V trimmed by 3 bases and J by 7 bases, 3 bases remained unmatched. CDR3: CASSLGQGASGYTF. The DNA for the CDR3 is TGTGCCAGCAGTTTGGGACAGGGGGCGAGTGGCTACACCTTC.

The chain is built from TRBV27 and TRBJ2-7; 10 bases are a match to TRBD2. The germline gives CDR1 MNHEY, CDR2 SMNVEV (reference sequence). The CDR3 is 16 residues long. The J segment lost 2 bases and the V segment lost 2 bases, leaving 6 bases of the junction unmatched. For the CDR3, the DNA is TGTGCCAGCAGTTTAATCGGACTAGCGGAAACCTACGAGCAGTACTTC. Translated, it gives CASSLIGLAETYEQYF.

The chain joins TRBV4-2 to TRBJ1-1; TRBD1 agrees at 8 bases. V gave up 5 bases and J gave up 8 bases; unmatched junction bases: 10. The CDR3 extends over 14 amino acids. Germline CDR1 and CDR2: LGHNA and YNFKEQ. CDR3 loop: CASSFRDRNQEAFF. CDR3 nucleotides: TGTGCCAGCAGCTTCCGGGACAGGAACCAAGAAGCTTTCTTT.

This chain joins TRBV7-3 and TRBJ1-6, with D maybe TRBD1 (5 bases). Germline V gene sequence: CDR1 SGHTA, CDR2 FQGTGA. The CDR3 covers 20 residues. V lost 2 bases and J lost 2, with 22 bases in between. The CDR3 DNA reads as TGTGCCAGCAGCTTAGGCTACGCAGGGATGGGTTTGCCCTATAATTCACCCCTCCACTTT. It translates to CASSLGYAGMGLPYNSPLHF.

The rearrangement links TRBV5-4 to TRBJ1-2; a weak D match, TRBD1 (5 bases). Trimming removed 4 bases at V and 2 bases at J, with 12 bases between. Germline CDR1 reads SGHNT; CDR2 reads YYREEE (reference sequence). This CDR3 has 14 amino acids. As DNA, the CDR3 is TGTGCCAGCAGCGTGCCAGGGATGAACTATGGCTACACCTTC. Its translation: CASSVPGMNYGYTF.

This chain uses TRBV9 with TRBJ1-2, with 11 bases fitting TRBD1. Looked up from germline, CDR1 is SGDLS and CDR2 is YYNGEE. Germline trimming cut 5 bases from V and 2 bases from J; bases unmatched to any gene: 2. The CDR3 totals 14 residues. The CDR3 DNA reads TGTGCCAGCAGGGGGGACAGGGGGAACTATGGCTACACCTTC. The encoded protein is CASRGDRGNYGYTF.

This clone has a count of ten or more. The chain couples TRBV7-2 to TRBJ2-2; maybe TRBD2 (6 bases). V was clipped by 6 bases and J by 3 bases, with 17 bases between them. The CDR3 totals 16 residues. Germline assignment: CDR1 SGHTA and CDR2 FQGNSA. The CDR3 is CASRPRPRGDTGELFF. CDR3 coding DNA: TGTGCCAGCAGACCCCGCCCCCGCGGGGACACCGGGGAGCTGTTTTTT.

This chain links TRBV7-9 with TRBJ1-1; 7 bases align to TRBD1. Germline loops: CDR1 SEHNR, CDR2 FQNEAQ (reference sequence). The trim removed 7 bases at V and 4 bases at J, leaving 9 bases unmatched. The CDR3 has 14 amino acids. CDR3 nucleotides: TGTGCCAGCACCAAAGCACAGGGGTTCACTGAAGCTTTCTTT. Its protein is CASTKAQGFTEAFF.

There are a few counts of this clone. CDR3 residues: CASGDSTGGPNTGELFF. The CDR3 bases are TGTGCCAGCGGAGATTCGACAGGGGGGCCGAACACCGGGGAGCTGTTTTTT. The chain joins TRBV9 to TRBJ2-2, with 9 positions matching TRBD1. The CDR3 consists of 17 residues. V was clipped by 7 bases and J by 0 bases; unmatched bases: 10. CDR1 SGDLS and CDR2 YYNGEE come from the germline V gene.

This chain uses TRBV6-2 or TRBV6-3 with TRBJ2-7; 11 bases are a match to TRBD2. CDR1 is MNHEY and CDR2 is SVGEGT in the germline V gene. The CDR3 loop spans 13 amino acids. Losses at the gene ends were 4 bases for V and 5 bases for J; bases not matched to a gene: 1. CDR3: CASSLTSGNEQYF. Written as DNA, the CDR3 is TGTGCCAGCAGTTTGACTAGCGGGAACGAGCAGTACTTC.

The chain carries TRBV7-9 and TRBJ1-5, with D perhaps matching TRBD1 (5 bases). The CDR3 spans 14 residues. Germline V CDR1 and CDR2: SEHNR, FQNEAQ (reference sequence). V was pared by 2 bases and J by 6 bases, with 11 bases between. CDR3 nucleotides: TGTGCCAGCAGCTTACCGGACATCAGTCAGCCCCAGCATTTT. It codes for CASSLPDISQPQHF.

This clone was recorded a few times. The gene calls are TRBV28 and TRBJ1-6; 7 nucleotides line up with TRBD1. This CDR3 is built from 15 residues. Germline CDR1 is MDHEN and CDR2 is SYDVKM. Trimming took 4 bases from V and 5 from J; bases not matched to a gene: 5. This CDR3 is CASSSIDRDNSPLHF. CDR3 coding DNA: TGTGCCAGCAGTTCAATCGACAGGGATAATTCACCCCTCCACTTT.

This clone is a singleton in its sample. V usage is TRBV11-2 and J usage is TRBJ2-2; D is possibly TRBD2 (6 bases). V was clipped by 3 bases and J by 0 bases, with 11 bases between them. The germline gives CDR1 SGHAT, CDR2 FQNNGV. The CDR3 totals 16 residues. The CDR3 region has the DNA TGTGCCAGCAGCTTTCGGGGGTTGGCGAACACCGGGGAGCTGTTTTTT. This encodes CASSFRGLANTGELFF.

This clone was detected only once. The rearrangement links TRBV7-2 to TRBJ1-2, with 10 bases matching TRBD1. Germline trimming cut 5 bases from V and 8 bases from J; bases unmatched to any gene: 11. The CDR3 runs 15 residues. CDR1 and CDR2 from the germline V gene are SGHTA and FQGNSA. CDR3 loop: CASSPGTGALSGYTF. CDR3 nucleotides: TGTGCCAGCAGCCCCGGGACAGGGGCGTTGAGCGGCTACACCTTC.

This clone was picked up one time. The chain employs TRBV18 and TRBJ2-7; D is ambiguous. CDR1 is KGHSH, CDR2 LQKENI, per germline. V was pared by 6 bases and J by 3 bases, with 12 bases between. The CDR3 runs 13 residues. The CDR3 region has the DNA TGTGCCAGCTCGTCCATAGTTGACTACGAGCAGTACTTC. Amino acids: CASSSIVDYEQYF.

The chain has TRBV7-6 and TRBJ1-1; no definite D call. Between the trimmed V and J ends, which lost 5 bases and 4 bases, there was a span of 17 bases. Germline CDR1 reads SGHVS; CDR2 reads FNYEAQ. The CDR3 consists of 15 residues. CDR3 residues: CASSPMEGRITEAFF. In nucleotides, the CDR3 is TGTGCCAGCAGCCCTATGGAGGGCCGGATCACTGAAGCTTTCTTT.

The rearrangement joins TRBV2 to TRBJ1-2; TRBD1 might be the D (5 bases). Trimming took off 7 bases at V and 0 bases at J, with 18 bases between the two ends. The CDR3 loop spans 16 amino acids. Germline V gene data show CDR1 as SNHLY and CDR2 as FYNNEI. The CDR3 DNA is TGTGCCAGCACCTCGGCCCAGGGTTCAGCTAACTATGGCTACACCTTC. Translation: CASTSAQGSANYGYTF.

This clone has a handful of counts. The V call is TRBV7-9, the J call TRBJ1-2; TRBD1 matches 11 bases. Trimming cost V 2 bases and J 5 bases; bases outside gene matches: 16. The CDR3 has 19 residues. Looked up from germline, CDR1 is SEHNR and CDR2 is FQNEAQ (reference sequence). The CDR3 DNA follows: TGTGCCAGCAGCTTAAAAATGGAGGACAGGGGGCGTAGAGGTTATGGCTACACCTTC. The encoded protein is CASSLKMEDRGRRGYGYTF.

The V gene is TRBV5-4, the J gene TRBJ1-4, with D possibly TRBD1 on 5 matching bases. The ends were cut back, 6 bases at V and 6 bases at J, with 12 bases in the middle. The CDR3 contains 13 residues. From germline, CDR1 is SGHNT and CDR2 YYREEE (reference sequence). The CDR3 sequence is CASKNGGDEKLFF. The CDR3, as DNA: TGTGCCAGCAAAAATGGGGGGGATGAAAAACTGTTTTTT.

V gene TRBV4-1 combines with J gene TRBJ2-1; 15 positions agree with TRBD2. J gave up 3 bases and V 4 bases, and 4 bases lay outside the gene matches. Germline V gene sequence: CDR1 MGHRA, CDR2 YSYEKL. This CDR3 spans 17 amino acids. The CDR3 protein is CASSPGTSGGSYNEQFF. DNA of the CDR3: TGCGCCAGCAGCCCGGGGACTAGCGGGGGGAGCTACAATGAGCAGTTCTTC.

The rearrangement joins TRBV5-4 to TRBJ2-3, with 7 nucleotides matching TRBD1. Trimming removed 1 base from V and 5 bases from J; junction bases left unmatched: 10. There are 16 residues in the CDR3. Germline-derived CDR1 and CDR2 are SGHNT and YYREEE (reference sequence). The CDR3 region is CASSLPGTDLIDTQYF. The CDR3, as DNA: TGTGCCAGCAGCTTGCCCGGGACAGACCTCATAGATACGCAGTATTTT.

The gene calls are TRBV7-8 and TRBJ1-5; unclear D gene. Per the germline V gene, CDR1 is SGHVS and CDR2 is FQNEAQ. CDR3 size: 16 residues. Trimming took off 5 bases at V and 0 bases at J, with 14 bases between the two ends. CDR3 sequence (DNA): TGTGCCAGCAGCCGGAACCGGGAGGGTAGCAATCAGCCCCAGCATTTT. Residues: CASSRNREGSNQPQHF.

The chain combines TRBV7-2 with TRBJ1-6, with D unresolved. Trimming took off 4 bases at V and 6 bases at J, with 10 bases between the two ends. This CDR3 comprises 14 residues. The V gene's germline CDR1 is SGHTA and CDR2 FQGNSA. The CDR3 coding sequence is TGTGCCAGCAGCTCCGGACTTATTAATTCACCCCTCCACTTT. It yields the protein CASSSGLINSPLHF.